The rows below give T cell receptor beta chains drawn from one sample of a study of blood T cell repertoires in COVID-19. Method: immunoSEQ multiplex PCR; TCRdb's copy keeps in-frame clones and lacks some. The sample has around 100,000 clones, roughly 90% seen once. Input material: peripheral blood. The receptor set was obtained from a woman aged 60-70 years with acute or convalescent COVID-19. Both conserved end residues are part of each CDR3. D genes are given only for firm matches. The size field is filled for only some rows; it gives once, few, many or a size class.

>-|TRBJ1-6|TRBV28|once
TGTGCCAGCAGACTCTCCGGGACACCTTATAATTCACCCCTCCACTTT
CASRLSGTPYNSPLHF
>-|TRBJ2-3|TRBV20-1|-
TGCAGTGCTAGGCCAGGGGATACGCAGTATTTT
CSARPGDTQYF
>TRBD2|TRBJ2-1|TRBV11-1|-
TGTGCCAGCAGCTTAGGCGGGACTAGCGGGAGTACTGAGCAGTTCTTC
CASSLGGTSGSTEQFF
>-|TRBJ1-1|TRBV3-1/TRBV3-2|-
TGTGCCAGCAGCCAAGTGAGATCTGGGAACACTGAAGCTTTCTTT
CASSQVRSGNTEAFF
>-|TRBJ2-1|TRBV7-2|-
TGTGCCAGCAGCCGCGGGACTTTATTTAATGAGCAGTTCTTC
CASSRGTLFNEQFF
>-|TRBJ2-2|TRBV2|-
TGTGCCAGCAGGTACGGGGACACCGGGGAGCTGTTTTTT
CASRYGDTGELFF
>TRBD2|TRBJ2-2|TRBV10-3|-
TGTGCCATCAGGCCCCTGGGACTAGCGAGAAACACCGGGGAGCTGTTTTTT
CAIRPLGLARNTGELFF
>-|TRBJ2-3|TRBV5-1|-
TGCGCCAGCGGATTTAGGACAGGCACAGATACGCAGTATTTT
CASGFRTGTDTQYF
>-|TRBJ1-5|TRBV19|few
TGTGCCAGTGGCCCAGAACCTAGCAATCAGCCCCAGCATTTT
CASGPEPSNQPQHF
>-|TRBJ1-3|TRBV9|-
TGTGCCAGCAGCGTAGAGGCAGGGGGAAACACCATATATTTT
CASSVEAGGNTIYF
>-|TRBJ1-2|TRBV28|-
TGTGCCAGCAGTTTACAATACGTACGCTACGGCTACACCTTC
CASSLQYVRYGYTF
>TRBD1|TRBJ1-2|TRBV6-6|-
TGTGCCAGCAGTTACCTAGATACAGGGGAGGGCTACACCTTC
CASSYLDTGEGYTF
>TRBD1|TRBJ1-5|TRBV6-6|-
TGTGCCACCCAAACAGGGGCCAATCAGCCCCAGCATTTT
CATQTGANQPQHF
>-|TRBJ1-2|TRBV7-6|-
TGTGCCAGCAGCTTCGGTGCTAACTATGGCTACACCTTC
CASSFGANYGYTF
>TRBD2|TRBJ2-1|TRBV15|-
TGTGCCACCAGCAGAGAAGGGCGGGAGGTTTCCTACAATGAGCAGTTCTTC
CATSREGREVSYNEQFF
>TRBD1|TRBJ2-2|TRBV6-5|-
TGTGCCAGCAGCCGCGACAGGGCCGGGGAGCTGTTTTTT
CASSRDRAGELFF
>TRBD2|TRBJ2-2|TRBV11-2|-
TGTGCCAGCAGCTTCATACTAGCGGGTTACACCGGGGAGCTGTTTTTT
CASSFILAGYTGELFF
>TRBD1|TRBJ2-3|TRBV7-9|few
TGTGCCAGCAGCTTGTTACCGGGACAGGGGGCGACGAGGACGCAGTATTTT
CASSLLPGQGATRTQYF